This T cell receptor (beta chain) was captured by sequencing in a study of PD-1 blockade in classical Hodgkin lymphoma. Time point specified: cycle 4 day 1 (C4D1), after more than five weeks of nivolumab. Every one of the patients relapsed after autologous stem cell transplantation (brentuximab vedotin exposure was variable). This clone is a singleton in its sample. What it binds is not known. Points from the study as a whole: Partial responders and progressors had significantly lower baseline TCR diversity.

Sequencing used immunoSEQ multiplex PCR; TCRdb keeps in-frame clones, though not all of them. Altogether about 90,000 clones are present, just over 90% being singletons, with the ten largest covering 2.5% to 3.5%. Sample: peripheral blood mononuclear cells (PBMCs), taken before the fourth cycle of nivolumab. The receptor's source is a human donor with classical Hodgkin lymphoma.

The CDR3: CASSDDREAHEQYF. As DNA, the CDR3 is TGTGCCAGCAGTGACGACAGGGAAGCTCATGAGCAGTACTTC. The rearrangement uses TRBV2 and TRBJ2-7, with 7 bases lining up with TRBD1. After removal of 3 bases from V and 7 bases from J, the junction contained 9 bases not matched to a gene. Germline CDR1 is SNHLY and CDR2 is FYNNEI. The CDR3 contains 14 residues.